This TCR beta chain is from a study of identical twins. Study-wide results and limits: While abundant cord blood beta clonotypes carried fewer insertions, memory repertoires showed no such pattern. Conclusions were based on cross-sectional statistical analysis, without following the same donors. Sequences that were out-of-frame, alpha and twin-shared displayed an excess of low generation probability.

Trimming removed 7 bases from V and 5 bases from J, with 12 bases in between. The CDR3 consists of 12 residues. CDR1 ENHRY and CDR2 SYGVKD come from the germline V gene. Worth noting for this clonotype: Its antigen is not identified.

Unique molecular identifiers were present on cDNA, and template switching added a universal primer site. TCRdb re-called the 5' RACE reads with MiXCR, one entry per CDR3 protein. The sample consists of about 720,000 distinct CDR3 sequences, around 8.3% of them appearing once. The same sample was also studied in work on yellow fever vaccine responses in identical twins.

Input material: PBMCs. The clonotype comes from a woman younger than 30 in good health. The chain combines TRBV10-3 with TRBJ2-7; D is possibly TRBD2 (5 bases). The DNA of the CDR3 is TGTGCCATCAAGTCGGCGGGCGACGAGCAGTACTTC. This codes for CAIKSAGDEQYF.